The 3 T cell receptor beta chains below all came from one sample that was sequenced in a study of T cell responses to AZD1222 COVID-19 vaccine. Sequencing used immunoSEQ multiplex PCR; TCRdb keeps in-frame clones, though not all of them. The sample lists some 150,000 clones, 90% seen once, with about 1.6% in the top ten. Material: peripheral blood, obtained 28 days after the second AZD1222 dose. The receptors originated from an adult who received the AZD1222 COVID-19 vaccine.

The chain uses TRBV14 and TRBJ2-5, with D uncertain. V dropped 0 bases and J dropped 1 base, with 9 bases sitting between them. CDR1 is SGHDN, CDR2 FVKESK, per germline. This CDR3 comprises 15 residues. The CDR3, as DNA: TGTGCCAGCAGCCAAGATCTTATCAGCCAAGAGACCCAGTACTTC. Protein sequence: CASSQDLISQETQYF.

The genes are TRBV9 and TRBJ1-2; possibly TRBD1 for D (6 bases). This CDR3 has 15 residues. Trimming stripped 3 bases from V and 1 base from J, with 13 bases between. Germline V gene data show CDR1 as SGDLS and CDR2 as YYNGEE. Here the CDR3 reads CASSAGHLGNYGYTF. The CDR3 nucleotides are TGTGCCAGCAGCGCGGGACACCTCGGTAACTATGGCTACACCTTC.

CDR3 bases: TGTGCCAGCAGGGGACAGGCCGCCCAGGGTCAGCCCCAGCATTTT. This codes for CASRGQAAQGQPQHF. V gene TRBV6-5 combines with J gene TRBJ1-5; TRBD1 agrees at 8 bases. The CDR3 is 15 residues long. V lost 6 bases and J lost 6; bases outside the gene matches: 10. Germline assignment: CDR1 MNHEY and CDR2 SVGAGI.